This record looks at one T cell receptor beta chain sequence and its context. The study recruited people aged 18 to 89 years across about two dozen US areas. This record belongs to a study of blood T cell repertoires in COVID-19. The wider study: Acute and convalescent COVID-19 samples came from the United States, Italy and Spain.

Trimming pared 2 bases from V and 7 bases from J, leaving 9 bases between. Looked up from germline, CDR1 is MNHEY and CDR2 is SVGEGT. This CDR3 contains 13 residues. The protocol was immunoSEQ multiplex PCR, while the TCRdb copy is restricted to in-frame clones and leaves out a portion. The sample consists of under 450,000 clones, over 75% of them appearing once. V usage is TRBV6-2 or TRBV6-3 and J usage is TRBJ2-1, with D maybe TRBD2 (6 bases). What was sequenced was PBMCs or T cells enriched from blood (not recorded which). The sequence derives from a woman aged 25 to 45 who had recovered from COVID-19. The CDR3 DNA follows: TGTGCCAGCAGTTACAACGGAGGGAATGAGCAGTTCTTC. Translation: CASSYNGGNEQFF.